These 5 T cell receptor beta chains came from one sample sequenced in a study of OX40 agonist ivuxolimab in advanced cancers. This table comes from immunoSEQ multiplex PCR, and its TCRdb copy is limited to in-frame clones, with some not included. Of tens of thousands of clones listed, 88% are singletons. Sequenced here: CD4+ or CD8+ T cells sorted from blood, sampled in a trial of the OX40 agonist ivuxolimab. These TCRs come from an adult with an advanced solid tumor such as melanoma, head and neck, liver or kidney cancer.

On this clone: Mismatch with germline at one junction end may stem from a read error. The gene calls are TRBV27 and TRBJ2-5; no reliable D call. CDR1 and CDR2 (germline): MNHEY, SMNVEV (reference sequence). This CDR3 comprises 14 residues. CDR3 in DNA: TGTGCCAGCAGTATATCCCCAGTTGCGGAGACCCAGTACTTC. Encoded protein: CASSISPVAETQYF.

In this sample, this clone turned up once. The chain links TRBV5-6 to TRBJ1-5; D is uncertain. V was trimmed by 4 bases and J by 7 bases, leaving 12 bases between them. From germline, CDR1 is SGHDT and CDR2 YYEEEE. The CDR3 consists of 13 residues. CDR3 nucleotides: TGTGCCAGCAGCCCCTGGGGAGGACAGCCCCAGCATTTT. It is translated as CASSPWGGQPQHF.

The rearrangement joins TRBV9 to TRBJ2-7; 11 nucleotides match TRBD2. The CDR3 has 15 residues. Germline values: CDR1 SGDLS, CDR2 YYNGEE. The V and J ends lost 4 bases and 5 bases, in that order; junction bases with no gene match: 8. The CDR3 sequence: CASSPTSGVLDEQYF. CDR3 coding DNA: TGTGCCAGCAGCCCGACTAGCGGGGTCCTGGACGAGCAGTACTTC.

This clone came up a few times. V and J are TRBV7-6 and TRBJ2-3; perhaps D is TRBD1 or TRBD2 (5 bases each). This CDR3 has 14 residues. V lost 6 bases, J lost 1 base, and 11 bases lay in between. Germline V gives CDR1 SGHVS, CDR2 FNYEAQ. CDR3 coding DNA: TGTGCCAGCAGACGACTGGGACGCACAGATACGCAGTATTTT. This encodes CASRRLGRTDTQYF. The full variable domain, with the rest looked up from reference TRBV7-6 and TRBJ2-3, is GAGVSQSPRYKVTKRGQDVALRCDPISGHVSLYWYRQALGQGPEFLTYFNYEAQQDKSGLPNDRFSAERPEGSISTLTIQRTEQRDSAMYRCASRRLGRTDTQYFGPGTRLTVL.

This chain connects TRBV5-1 to TRBJ2-7, with D perhaps being TRBD1 or TRBD2 (5 bases each). The germline V and J ends were trimmed by 2 bases and 0 bases, with 15 bases remaining between them. The CDR3 length is 16 residues. CDR1 SGHRS and CDR2 YFSETQ come from the germline V gene. The CDR3 DNA reads TGCGCCAGCAGCTTAACTACCGGGACCCCCTCCTACGAGCAGTACTTC. Amino acid sequence: CASSLTTGTPSYEQYF.